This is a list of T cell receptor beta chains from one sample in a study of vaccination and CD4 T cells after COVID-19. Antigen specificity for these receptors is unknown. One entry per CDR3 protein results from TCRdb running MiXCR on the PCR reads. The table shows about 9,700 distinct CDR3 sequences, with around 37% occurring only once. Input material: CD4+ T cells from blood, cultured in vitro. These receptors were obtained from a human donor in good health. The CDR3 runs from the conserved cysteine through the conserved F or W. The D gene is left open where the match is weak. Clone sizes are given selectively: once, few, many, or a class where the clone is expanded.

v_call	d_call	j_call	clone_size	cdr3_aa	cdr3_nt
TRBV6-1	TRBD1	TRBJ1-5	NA	CASIPGGSNQPQHF	TGTGCCAGCATTCCAGGGGGTTCCAATCAGCCCCAGCATTTT
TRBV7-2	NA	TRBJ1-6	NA	CASSFPIRPLHF	TGTGCCAGCAGCTTTCCCATTCGACCCCTCCACTTT
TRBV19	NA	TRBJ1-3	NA	CASTRGAGNTIYF	TGTGCCAGTACTAGGGGTGCTGGAAACACCATATATTTT
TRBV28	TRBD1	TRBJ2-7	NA	CASTSGDRALNEQYF	TGTGCCAGCACGTCCGGGGACAGGGCTCTCAACGAGCAGTACTTC
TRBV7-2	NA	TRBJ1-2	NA	CASSLALRVSGGYTF	TGTGCCAGCAGCTTAGCCCTCAGGGTGTCGGGTGGCTACACCTTC
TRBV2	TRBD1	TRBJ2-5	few	CASRDRDETQYF	TGTGCCAGCCGGGACAGGGATGAGACCCAGTACTTC
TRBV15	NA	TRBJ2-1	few	CATSRDQGSYNEQFF	TGTGCCACCAGCAGAGATCAGGGGTCCTACAATGAGCAGTTCTTC
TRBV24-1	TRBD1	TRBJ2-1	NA	CATSDPGTGNSYNEQFF	TGTGCCACCAGTGATCCGGGGACAGGAAACTCCTACAATGAGCAGTTCTTC
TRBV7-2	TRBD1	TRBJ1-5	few	CASSLRTGPLQPQHF	TGTGCCAGCAGCTTACGGACAGGGCCCCTTCAGCCCCAGCATTTT
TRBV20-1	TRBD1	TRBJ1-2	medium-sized	CSAREGGGLAYGYTF	TGCAGTGCTAGAGAGGGAGGGGGCCTAGCCTATGGCTACACCTTC
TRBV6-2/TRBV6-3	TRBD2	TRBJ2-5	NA	CASRILAVETQYF	TGTGCCAGCAGGATACTAGCGGTTGAGACCCAGTACTTC
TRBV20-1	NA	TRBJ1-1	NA	CSARDEGSVSTEAFF	TGCAGTGCTAGAGATGAGGGTTCTGTTAGTACTGAAGCTTTCTTT
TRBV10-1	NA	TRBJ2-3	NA	CASTTTDTQYF	TGCGCCAGCACTACCACAGATACGCAGTATTTT
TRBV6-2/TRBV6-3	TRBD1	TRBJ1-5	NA	CASSYRGQGVQTQHF	TGTGCCAGCAGTTACCGGGGACAGGGTGTACAGACCCAGCATTTT
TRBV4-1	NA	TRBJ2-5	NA	CASSPPGSEETQYF	TGCGCCAGCAGCCCACCCGGGAGCGAAGAGACCCAGTACTTC
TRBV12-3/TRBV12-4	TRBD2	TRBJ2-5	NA	CASSFWGGDQETQYF	TGTGCCAGCAGTTTCTGGGGGGGAGACCAAGAGACCCAGTACTTC
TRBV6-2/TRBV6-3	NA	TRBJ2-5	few	CASSRKNQETQYF	TGTGCCAGCAGCCGAAAGAATCAAGAGACCCAGTACTTC
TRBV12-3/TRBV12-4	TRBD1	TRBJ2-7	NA	CASSFDRGAYEQYF	TGTGCCAGCAGTTTTGACAGGGGGGCGTACGAGCAGTACTTC
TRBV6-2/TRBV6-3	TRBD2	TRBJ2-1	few	CASSYGTSGYEQFF	TGTGCCAGCAGTTACGGGACTAGCGGGTATGAGCAGTTCTTC
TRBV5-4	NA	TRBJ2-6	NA	CASSFGGRSSGANVLTF	TGTGCCAGCAGCTTCGGGGGTCGGAGCTCTGGGGCCAACGTCCTGACTTTC
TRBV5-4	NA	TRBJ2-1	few	CASSLWAPGNEQFF	TGTGCCAGCAGCTTATGGGCGCCAGGCAATGAGCAGTTCTTC
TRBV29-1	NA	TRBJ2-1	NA	CSVEVGGQGNEQFF	TGCAGCGTTGAAGTAGGGGGGCAGGGGAATGAGCAGTTCTTC
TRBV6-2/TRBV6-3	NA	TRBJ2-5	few	CASRPSSGVTETQYF	TGTGCCAGCAGACCCTCCTCGGGAGTGACGGAGACCCAGTACTTC
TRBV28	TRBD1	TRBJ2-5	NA	CASSPMGLQGVETQYF	TGTGCCAGCAGTCCCATGGGTCTACAGGGGGTAGAGACCCAGTACTTC
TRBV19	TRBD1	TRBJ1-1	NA	CASSLRTGDTEAFF	TGTGCCAGTAGTCTCAGGACAGGGGACACTGAAGCTTTCTTT